This T cell receptor beta chain was sequenced in a study of radiation and T cells in renal cell carcinoma. Notes on the study in general: From baseline, blood top tumor clonotypes peaked at 2 weeks post-radiation. Baseline intratumoral clonotype presence is unknown without pretreatment biopsies.

The J segment lost 8 bases and the V segment lost 4 bases, leaving 15 bases of the junction unmatched. The V gene's germline CDR1 is GTSNPN and CDR2 SVGIG (reference sequence). The CDR3 has 16 amino acids. Documented time point: blood 2 weeks post-SBRT. Treatment defined: 15 Gy SBRT to primary tumor, nephrectomy 4 weeks later. Serial blood draws occurred at baseline and 2 and 4 weeks post-SBRT. The tumor was a clear cell renal cell carcinoma. Assay used: immunoSEQ multiplex PCR; TCRdb lists only in-frame clones, some missing. The sample carries about 130,000 clones, roughly 77% recorded once. Notes on this clone: The antigen is not known.

The rearrangement joins TRBV30 to TRBJ2-2; 8 nucleotides align to TRBD2. The source material was blood, sampled from a patient whose treatment included radiotherapy and nephrectomy. This clonotype was sampled from a woman aged 55-75 years with renal cell carcinoma. The CDR3 nucleotides are TGTGCCTGGACTGGGGGAGCGGGAGTCGGATCAGGGGAGCTGTTTTTT. Protein product: CAWTGGAGVGSGELFF.